One sample yielded the 16 T cell receptor beta chains listed below, sequenced in a study of blood T cell repertoires in COVID-19. The data were produced by immunoSEQ multiplex PCR, yet TCRdb's version contains in-frame clones alone and is incomplete. The sample contains around 300,000 clones, about 85% of which appear only once. What was sequenced was PBMCs or T cells enriched from blood (not recorded which). These receptors were taken from a woman between 45 and 60 years old who had recovered from COVID-19.

The chain joins TRBV5-8 to TRBJ1-2, with D possibly being TRBD1 (6 bases). V lost 2 bases to trimming and J lost 2 bases, with 10 bases between them. Germline-derived CDR1 and CDR2 are SGHTS and YDEGEE. This CDR3 comprises 14 residues. The CDR3 bases are TGTGCCAGCAGCTTCAGGGGAGAGAACTATGGCTACACCTTC. It is translated as CASSFRGENYGYTF.

V gene TRBV7-9 combines with J gene TRBJ2-2; D remains ambiguous. CDR1 is SEHNR, CDR2 FQNEAQ, per germline (reference sequence). V was pared by 5 bases and J by 6 bases, with 10 bases between. The CDR3 length is 13 residues. The CDR3 DNA reads as TGTGCCAGCAGCCCGGGTGCCCCCGGGGAGCTGTTTTTT. Its translation is CASSPGAPGELFF.

The chain uses TRBV7-3 and TRBJ1-2; D is possibly TRBD1 (5 bases). The CDR3 has 17 amino acids. Germline lookup yields CDR1 SGHTA and CDR2 FQGTGA. V dropped 5 bases and J dropped 2 bases, with 21 bases sitting between them. The CDR3 loop reads CASSLTGPGRANYGYTF. The CDR3 DNA reads as TGTGCCAGCAGCCTCACAGGACCTGGCCGAGCGAACTATGGCTACACCTTC.

This chain connects TRBV12-3 or TRBV12-4 to TRBJ1-1; maybe TRBD1 (5 bases). V lost 6 bases and J 5 bases, leaving 13 bases between the germline ends. The CDR3 length is 13 residues. The CDR3 is CASSTGGWTEAFF. The DNA for the CDR3 is TGTGCCAGCAGCACGGGGGGATGGACTGAAGCTTTCTTT.

The J gene is TRBJ2-7, the V gene TRBV6-2 or TRBV6-3; TRBD1 matches at 10 bases. Germline V lookup: CDR1 MNHEY, CDR2 SVGEGT. The V segment lost 2 bases and the J segment 2 bases; nucleotides outside the gene matches: 9. The CDR3 extends over 17 amino acids. DNA of the CDR3: TGTGCCAGCAGTTACCCGGACAGGGGGGTAAGAACCTACGAGCAGTACTTC. Translating it yields CASSYPDRGVRTYEQYF.

The V call is TRBV7-2, the J call TRBJ1-5; D possibly corresponds to TRBD1 (5 bases). The CDR3 is 14 amino acids. Trimming pared 3 bases from V and 6 bases from J, leaving 12 bases between. The germline CDR1 and CDR2 sequences are SGHTA and FQGNSA. CDR3 in amino acids: CASSFTGSPQPQHF. DNA of the CDR3: TGTGCCAGCAGCTTTACAGGCTCCCCTCAGCCCCAGCATTTT.

This sequence joins TRBV5-1 and TRBJ1-1; 8 bases align to TRBD1. Germline V gene lookup returns CDR1 SGHRS and CDR2 YFSETQ. The length of the CDR3 is 14 residues. V dropped 1 base and J dropped 4; count of bases not matched to a gene: 3. The CDR3 loop reads CASSLQGAPTEAFF. CDR3 nucleotides: TGCGCCAGCAGCTTGCAGGGGGCGCCCACTGAAGCTTTCTTT.

The J gene is TRBJ2-3, the V gene TRBV27, with 9 bases fitting TRBD2. This CDR3 comprises 17 residues. CDR1 and CDR2 (germline): MNHEY, SMNVEV (reference sequence). The trim removed 4 bases at V and 4 bases at J, leaving 12 bases unmatched. CDR3 nucleotides: TGTGCCAGCAGTTGGGCGGTAGGGGGCGGGAGGGCAGATACGCAGTATTTT. Translating gives CASSWAVGGGRADTQYF.

The chain couples TRBV6-2 or TRBV6-3 to TRBJ1-2; weak D call: TRBD1 (5 bases). The V gene lost 4 bases and the J gene lost 8 bases, with 20 bases spanning the gap. Germline V gene sequence: CDR1 MNHEY, CDR2 SVGEGT. The CDR3 loop spans 15 amino acids. CDR3: CASSSPGHPKGGYTF. In DNA form, the CDR3 reads TGTGCCAGCAGTTCCCCTGGACATCCGAAGGGGGGCTACACCTTC.

This clone appeared a few times. The chain recombines TRBV28 with TRBJ2-7; D is uncertain. V was trimmed by 6 bases and J by 0 bases, leaving 18 bases between them. The germline V gene has CDR1 MDHEN and CDR2 SYDVKM. The CDR3 length is 16 residues. CDR3 coding DNA: TGTGCCAGCAGCTCCAGAGTTGCAGGCGTCTCCTACGAGCAGTACTTC. Amino acid sequence: CASSSRVAGVSYEQYF.

The chain recombines TRBV4-3 with TRBJ1-4; D ambiguous. CDR3 size: 17 residues. V lost 4 bases, J lost 0 bases, and 15 bases lay in between. Germline loops: CDR1 LGHNA, CDR2 YSLEER. CDR3 in amino acids: CASSRSKSPSTNEKLFF. CDR3 bases: TGCGCCAGCAGCCGGTCCAAGAGCCCGTCAACTAATGAAAAACTGTTTTTT.

This rearrangement joins TRBV9 to TRBJ2-7; D gene ambiguous. V shed 4 bases and J shed 1 base, with 15 bases lying between them. CDR1 SGDLS and CDR2 YYNGEE come from the germline V gene. CDR3 size: 15 residues. The CDR3 is CASSHSPEQSYEQYF. In DNA, the CDR3 is TGTGCCAGCAGCCACAGCCCCGAACAATCCTACGAGCAGTACTTC.

The rearrangement links TRBV28 to TRBJ1-1; D unclear. Germline loops: CDR1 MDHEN, CDR2 SYDVKM. CDR3 size: 14 residues. The V and J ends lost 6 bases and 6 bases respectively, with 17 bases between them. CDR3 region: CASSATSGLAEAFF. The CDR3 bases are TGTGCCAGCAGCGCAACGTCCGGTTTGGCTGAAGCTTTCTTT.

CDR3 DNA: TGTGCCAGCAAGATGACAGACAATCAGCCCCAGCATTTT. As protein: CASKMTDNQPQHF. The gene calls are TRBV27 and TRBJ1-5; D may be TRBD1 (5 bases). Germline CDR1 MNHEY, CDR2 SMNVEV (reference sequence). The CDR3 is 13 amino acids. The V gene lost 7 bases and the J gene lost 3 bases, with 10 bases spanning the gap.

J is TRBJ2-3 and V is TRBV10-3; maybe TRBD2 (7 bases). Per germline, CDR1 ENHRY and CDR2 SYGVKD. The CDR3 spans 16 residues. Trimming took off 8 bases at V and 3 bases at J, with 21 bases between the two ends. CDR3 loop: CAISRGSGFGTDTQYF. As DNA, the CDR3 is TGTGCCATCTCCAGGGGTAGCGGGTTTGGAACAGATACGCAGTATTTT.

The V gene is TRBV19, the J gene TRBJ2-3; 7 nucleotides align to TRBD1. V trimming: 6 bases; J trimming: 0 bases; junction bases outside the gene matches: 3. Germline lookup yields CDR1 LNHDA and CDR2 SQIVND (reference sequence). The CDR3 runs to 14 residues. DNA for the CDR3: TGTGCCAGTAGGACAGGGTCTAGCACAGATACGCAGTATTTT. Amino acid sequence: CASRTGSSTDTQYF. Together with reference TRBV19 and TRBJ2-3, the CDR3 gives the full variable domain: DGGITQSPKYLFRKEGQNVTLSCEQNLNHDAMYWYRQDPGQGLRLIYYSQIVNDFQKGDIAEGYSVSREKKESFPLTVTSAQKNPTAFYLCASRTGSSTDTQYFGPGTRLTVL.